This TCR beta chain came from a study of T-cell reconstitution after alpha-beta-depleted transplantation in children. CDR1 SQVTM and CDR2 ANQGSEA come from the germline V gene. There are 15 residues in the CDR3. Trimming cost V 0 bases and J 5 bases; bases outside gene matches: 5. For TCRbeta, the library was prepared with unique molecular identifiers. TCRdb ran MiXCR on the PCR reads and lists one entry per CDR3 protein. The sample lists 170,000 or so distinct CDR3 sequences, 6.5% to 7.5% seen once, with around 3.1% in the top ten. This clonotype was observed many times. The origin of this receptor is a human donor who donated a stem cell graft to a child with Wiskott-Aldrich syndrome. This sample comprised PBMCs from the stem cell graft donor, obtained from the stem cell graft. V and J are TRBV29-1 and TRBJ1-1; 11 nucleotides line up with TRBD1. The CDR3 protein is CSVEDPGQGVTEAFF. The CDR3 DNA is TGCAGCGTTGAAGACCCGGGACAGGGGGTTACTGAAGCTTTCTTT.